A single sample is the source of the 4 T cell receptor beta chains below, sequenced in a study of blood T cells in healthy people across ages (dated by TCRdb to the mid-2010s). The library was built by means of 5' RACE. The run used an Illumina HiSeq 2500. A second PCR of roughly 7 to 11 cycles was performed with a sample-barcoded 5' primer and a J-beta primer mix. The public reads were reanalyzed by TCRdb: fastp trimming at Q25, MiXCR alignment, in-frame beta chains only. Entries are consolidated by CDR3 protein sequence, retaining the most common genes and DNA. The table for this sample lists about 640,000 distinct CDR3 sequences; roughly 50% of them were counted only once. The top ten clonotypes cover 35% to 40% of the sample. Material for sequencing was blood. All receptors derive from a man between 60 and 75 years old in good health.

The DNA of the CDR3 is TGTGCCAGCAGCTTATCCCCTAGCGGGGTCTACGAGTACTTC. Encoded protein: CASSLSPSGVYEYF. The chain joins TRBV11-2 to TRBJ2-5; the match to TRBD2 covers 9 bases. Trimming took 2 bases from V and 12 from J; bases not matched to a gene: 10. The V gene's germline CDR1 is SGHAT and CDR2 FQNNGV. CDR3 length: 14 amino acids.

The chain uses TRBV6-5 and TRBJ1-1; 7 bases align to TRBD1. This CDR3 comprises 15 residues. V lost 2 bases to trimming and J lost 9 bases; unmatched junction nucleotides: 12. Per the germline V gene, CDR1 is MNHEY and CDR2 is SVGAGI. CDR3 coding DNA: TGTGCCAGCAGTTACCGGTCGGAGGACAGGCTCAAAGCTTTCTTT. Protein product: CASSYRSEDRLKAFF.

The rearrangement uses TRBV14 and TRBJ1-6, with TRBD1 as a possible D gene (5 bases). V lost 4 bases and J lost 9, with 19 bases in between. Germline CDR1 SGHDN, CDR2 FVKESK. This CDR3 spans 16 amino acids. CDR3 DNA: TGTGCCAGCAGCCTAAACGGCCCCAGGGCTGGTTCACCCCTCCACTTT. Protein sequence: CASSLNGPRAGSPLHF.

This clonotype has only a few counts. The V gene is TRBV11-1, the J gene TRBJ2-1; 9 bases fit TRBD1. Germline V gene data show CDR1 as SGHAT and CDR2 as FQDESV (reference sequence). Germline trimming cut 1 base from V and 15 bases from J; bases unmatched to any gene: 10. The CDR3 length is 14 residues. In nucleotides, the CDR3 is TGTGCCAGCAGCTTAGTGGGACAGGGAAAGCAAAGGTTCTTC. It yields the protein CASSLVGQGKQRFF.